This T cell receptor (beta chain) was sequenced in a study of CD8 T cells in ankylosing spondylitis. This clonotype was counted many times. Its antigen is as yet unknown. This CDR3 region has 15 residues. V was trimmed by 1 base and J by 0 bases, leaving 7 bases between them. From germline, CDR1 is MGHRA and CDR2 YSYEKL. Findings of the study overall: Blood from ankylosing spondylitis patients appeared to carry a characteristic roughly 8-variant TCR beta motif. Disease-linked clones bore a CD8+ phenotype, appearing relatively rarely in peripheral blood. Reportedly, matched ankylosing spondylitis synovial fluid was significantly enriched for disease-linked clones.

It was by quantitative 5'-RACE with molecular barcodes that TCR beta libraries were made. TCRdb reprocessed the 5' RACE reads via MiXCR and lists one record per CDR3 protein. The sample holds a few hundred thousand distinct CDR3 sequences, approximately 24% seen once. The V and J genes are TRBV4-1 and TRBJ2-1; D may be TRBD2 (6 bases). The sequence was collected from a male donor with ankylosing spondylitis or in good health (not recorded which). Source material: blood, either unsorted or a sorted T cell fraction (not recorded which). CDR3 amino acids: CASSQGRGSYNEQFF. In DNA form, the CDR3 reads TGCGCCAGCAGCCAAGGGAGGGGCTCCTACAATGAGCAGTTCTTC.